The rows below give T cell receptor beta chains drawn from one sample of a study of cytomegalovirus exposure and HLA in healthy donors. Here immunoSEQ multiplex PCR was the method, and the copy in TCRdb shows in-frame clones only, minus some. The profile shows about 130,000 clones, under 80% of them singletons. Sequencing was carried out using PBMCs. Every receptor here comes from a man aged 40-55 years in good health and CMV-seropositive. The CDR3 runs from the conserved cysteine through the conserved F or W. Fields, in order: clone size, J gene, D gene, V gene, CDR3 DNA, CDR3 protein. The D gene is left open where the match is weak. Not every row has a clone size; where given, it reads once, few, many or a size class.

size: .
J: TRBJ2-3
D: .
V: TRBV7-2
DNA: TGTGCCAGCAGCGTGAGGGCCTCCCGAACAGATACGCAGTATTTT
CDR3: CASSVRASRTDTQYF

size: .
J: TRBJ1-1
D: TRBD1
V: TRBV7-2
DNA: TGTGCCAGCAGCCAAGACAGGGTGAACACTGAAGCTTTCTTT
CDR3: CASSQDRVNTEAFF

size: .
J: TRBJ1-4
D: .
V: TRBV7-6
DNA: TGTGCCAGCAGCTTATTGGCTGGGAGGGGAGGCGATGAAAAACTGTTTTTT
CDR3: CASSLLAGRGGDEKLFF

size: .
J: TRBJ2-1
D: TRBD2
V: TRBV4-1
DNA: TGCGCCAGCAGCCAAGATCAACTAGCGGGGGGGATCCCACACAATGAGCAGTTCTTC
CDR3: CASSQDQLAGGIPHNEQFF

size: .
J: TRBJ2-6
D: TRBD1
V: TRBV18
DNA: TGTGCCAGCTCACCCACGACAGGGCTTACGGTCTCTGGGGCCAACGTCCTGACTTTC
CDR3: CASSPTTGLTVSGANVLTF

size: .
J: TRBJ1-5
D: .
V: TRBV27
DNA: TGTGCCAGCTCCCCCGCGCGGGGGCAGCCCCAGCATTTT
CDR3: CASSPARGQPQHF

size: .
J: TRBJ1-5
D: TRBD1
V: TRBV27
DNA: TGTGCCAGCAGCCGACAGGGCTTCAATCAGCCCCAGCATTTT
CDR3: CASSRQGFNQPQHF

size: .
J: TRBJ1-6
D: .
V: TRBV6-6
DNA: TGTGCCAGCAGTTACGGGCGCCAGGGATATAATTCACCCCTCCACTTT
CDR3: CASSYGRQGYNSPLHF

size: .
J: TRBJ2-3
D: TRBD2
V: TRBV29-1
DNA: TGCAGCGTGTCGGGACTAGCGGGGATCAGTGATACGCAGTATTTT
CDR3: CSVSGLAGISDTQYF

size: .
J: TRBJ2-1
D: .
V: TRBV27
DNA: TGTGCCAGCATTTCTACGGTGAGCTCCTACAATGAGCAGTTCTTC
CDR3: CASISTVSSYNEQFF

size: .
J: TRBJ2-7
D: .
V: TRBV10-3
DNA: TGTGCCATCACGGGGGGCGGACCTTCCTACGAGCAGTACTTC
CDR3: CAITGGGPSYEQYF

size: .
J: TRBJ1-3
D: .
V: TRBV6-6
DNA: TGTGCCAGCAGTTACTCCGCATGGGGGGAAGGAAACACCATATATTTT
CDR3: CASSYSAWGEGNTIYF

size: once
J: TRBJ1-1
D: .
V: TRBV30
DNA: TGTGCCTGGATGGACAGCCCCAACACTGAAGCTTTCTTT
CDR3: CAWMDSPNTEAFF

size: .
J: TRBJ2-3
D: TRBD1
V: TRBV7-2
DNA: TGTGCCAGCAGCTTAAGCAGGGGGAGAACAGATACGCAGTATTTT
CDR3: CASSLSRGRTDTQYF

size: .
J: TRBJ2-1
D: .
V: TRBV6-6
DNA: TGTGCCAGCACTCCGGCCCGAGCGACCTACAATGAGCAGTTCTTC
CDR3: CASTPARATYNEQFF

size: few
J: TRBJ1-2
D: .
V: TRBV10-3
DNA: TGTGCCATCAGTGAGCCGATGATGGTAGGGGGCTATGGCTACACCTTC
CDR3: CAISEPMMVGGYGYTF

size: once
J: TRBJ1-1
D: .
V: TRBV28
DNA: TGTGCCAGCAGCGTAAGGGTAAGGGGCACTGAAGCTTTCTTT
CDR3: CASSVRVRGTEAFF

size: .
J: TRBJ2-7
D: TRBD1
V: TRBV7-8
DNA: TGTGCCAGCAGCTTACTGCAGGGGGCGCGTTACGAGCAGTACTTC
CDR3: CASSLLQGARYEQYF

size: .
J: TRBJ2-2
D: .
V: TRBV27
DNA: TGTGCCAGCAGTCCCGCCGCGGCGGCCGGGGAGCTGTTTTTT
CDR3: CASSPAAAAGELFF

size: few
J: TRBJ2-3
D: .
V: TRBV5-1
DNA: TGCGCCAGCAGCCGTTCTAGCGGCACAGATACGCAGTATTTT
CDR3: CASSRSSGTDTQYF

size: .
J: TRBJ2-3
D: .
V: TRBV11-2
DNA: TGTGCCAGCAGTCAAGGGGGGGCTCGGAATACGCAGTATTTT
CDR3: CASSQGGARNTQYF

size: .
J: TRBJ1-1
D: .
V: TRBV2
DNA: TGTGCCACGACAGGGAACACTGAAGCTTTCTTT
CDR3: CATTGNTEAFF

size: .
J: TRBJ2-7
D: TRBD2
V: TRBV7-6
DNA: TGTGCCAGCAGCTTATCCCCTAGCGGGGGGTCCTACGAGCAGTACTTC
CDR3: CASSLSPSGGSYEQYF

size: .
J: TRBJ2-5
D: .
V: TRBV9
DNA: TGTGCCAGCAGCGCCCGGCAGGGGAAGAGAGAGACCCAGTACTTC
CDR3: CASSARQGKRETQYF

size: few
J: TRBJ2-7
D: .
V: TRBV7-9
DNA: TGTGCCAGCAGCCCCGAGTTCTACGAGCAGTACTTC
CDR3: CASSPEFYEQYF

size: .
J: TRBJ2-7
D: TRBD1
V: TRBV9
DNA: TGTGCCAGCAGCGTAGAGACAGGGGCGGACGAGCAGTACTTC
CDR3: CASSVETGADEQYF

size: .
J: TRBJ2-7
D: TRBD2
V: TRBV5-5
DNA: TGTGCCAGCAGCGGGACTAGCGGGGACGAGTACTTC
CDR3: CASSGTSGDEYF

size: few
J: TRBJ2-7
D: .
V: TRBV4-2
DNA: TGTGCCAGCAGCCCGGGGGAGCCGTACTACGAGCAGTACTTC
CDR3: CASSPGEPYYEQYF

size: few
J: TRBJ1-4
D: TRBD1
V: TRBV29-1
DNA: TGCAGCGTGACCGACAGGGGGCTTAATGAAAAACTGTTTTTT
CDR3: CSVTDRGLNEKLFF

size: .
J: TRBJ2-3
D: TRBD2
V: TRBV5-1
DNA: TGCGCCAGCAGCTTGGATTCTAGCGGGGGGGCAAAGTATTTT
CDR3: CASSLDSSGGAKYF

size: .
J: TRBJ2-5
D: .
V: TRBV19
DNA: TGTGCCAGTAGTTCGGACAGCCAAGAGACCCAGTACTTC
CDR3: CASSSDSQETQYF

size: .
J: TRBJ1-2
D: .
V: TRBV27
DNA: TGTGCCAGCAGGTTGTTGACAGCCGCGAACTATGGCTACACCTTC
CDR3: CASRLLTAANYGYTF

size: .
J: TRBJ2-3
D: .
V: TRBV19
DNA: TGTGCCAGTAGTAGGACAGGGGTAGCAGCGGGAGCTTCTATGGATACGCAGTATTTT
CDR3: CASSRTGVAAGASMDTQYF

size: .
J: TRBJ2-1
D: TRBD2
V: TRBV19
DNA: TGTGCCAGTAACCAGGCTAGCGGGAGGGTGTACAATGAGCAGTTCTTC
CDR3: CASNQASGRVYNEQFF

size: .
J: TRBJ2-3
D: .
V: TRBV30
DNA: TGTGCCTGGATAGGGGCCACAGATACGCAGTATTTT
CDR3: CAWIGATDTQYF

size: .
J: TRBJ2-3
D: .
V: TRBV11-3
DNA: TGTGCCAGCAGCCTCGGCGGAGTGCCAGATACGCAGTATTTT
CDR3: CASSLGGVPDTQYF

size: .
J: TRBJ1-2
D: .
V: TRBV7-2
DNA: TGTGCCAGCAGCCCGCCGGGGTACAACTATGGCTACACCTTC
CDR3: CASSPPGYNYGYTF

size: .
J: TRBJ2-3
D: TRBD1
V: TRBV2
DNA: TGTGCCAGCAGTGAGAAGACAGGGGCAGATACGCAGTATTTT
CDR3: CASSEKTGADTQYF

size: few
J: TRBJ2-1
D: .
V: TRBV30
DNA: TGTGCCTGGACGACCAGCGGCGCCTACAATGAGCAGTTCTTC
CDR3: CAWTTSGAYNEQFF

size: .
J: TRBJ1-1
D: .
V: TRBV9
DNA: TGTGCCAGCAGCGTAGAACAGGCGACCACTGAAGCTTTCTTT
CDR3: CASSVEQATTEAFF

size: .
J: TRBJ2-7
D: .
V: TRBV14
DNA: TGTGCCAGCAGCCAAGATCTGGGGGCCGAGCAGTACTTC
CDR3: CASSQDLGAEQYF

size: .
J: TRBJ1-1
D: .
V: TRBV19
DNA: TGTGCCAGTAGTATAGTGGCAGGGTCATACACTGAAGCTTTCTTT
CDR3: CASSIVAGSYTEAFF

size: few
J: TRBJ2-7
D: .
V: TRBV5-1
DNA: TGCGCCAGCAGCTCGTCCTACGAGCAGTACTTC
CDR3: CASSSSYEQYF

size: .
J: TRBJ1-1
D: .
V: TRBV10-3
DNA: TGTGCCATCAGTGCTGTGGGGCGGAATGGTGAAGCTTTCTTT
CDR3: CAISAVGRNGEAFF

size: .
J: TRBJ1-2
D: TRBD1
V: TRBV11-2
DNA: TGTGCCAGCAGCTTATACAGGGGCGCTAACTATGGCTACACCTTC
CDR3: CASSLYRGANYGYTF

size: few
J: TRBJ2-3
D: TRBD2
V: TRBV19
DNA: TGTGCCAGTAGTATGCCTAGCGGGACGGATACGCAGTATTTT
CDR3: CASSMPSGTDTQYF

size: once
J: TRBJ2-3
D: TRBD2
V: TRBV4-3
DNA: TGCGCCAGCCGGAGCGGGAGGACGAGCACAGATACGCAGTATTTT
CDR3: CASRSGRTSTDTQYF

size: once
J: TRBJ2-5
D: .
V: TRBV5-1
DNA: TGCGCCAGCAGCTTAGGGGCGGAGACCCAGTACTTC
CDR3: CASSLGAETQYF

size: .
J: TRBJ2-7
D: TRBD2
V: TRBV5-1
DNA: TGCGCCAGCAGCCTCGGGACTAGCGGGAGCTACGAGCAGTACTTC
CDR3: CASSLGTSGSYEQYF

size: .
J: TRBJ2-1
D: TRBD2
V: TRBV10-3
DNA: TGTGCCATCAGCGAAACTTTAGCGGGAGGGCCCAATGAGCAGTTCTTC
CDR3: CAISETLAGGPNEQFF

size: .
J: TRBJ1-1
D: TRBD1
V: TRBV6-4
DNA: TGTGCCAGCAGACCGGACAGGGCGGGTGGAACTGAAGCTTTCTTT
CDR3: CASRPDRAGGTEAFF

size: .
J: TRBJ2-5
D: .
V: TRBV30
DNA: TGTGCCTGGAGCCCCTCGGAGACCCAGTACTTC
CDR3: CAWSPSETQYF

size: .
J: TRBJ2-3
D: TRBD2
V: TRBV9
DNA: TGTGCCAGCAGCGTAGACGGGAGGCCTGGCACAGATACGCAGTATTTT
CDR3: CASSVDGRPGTDTQYF